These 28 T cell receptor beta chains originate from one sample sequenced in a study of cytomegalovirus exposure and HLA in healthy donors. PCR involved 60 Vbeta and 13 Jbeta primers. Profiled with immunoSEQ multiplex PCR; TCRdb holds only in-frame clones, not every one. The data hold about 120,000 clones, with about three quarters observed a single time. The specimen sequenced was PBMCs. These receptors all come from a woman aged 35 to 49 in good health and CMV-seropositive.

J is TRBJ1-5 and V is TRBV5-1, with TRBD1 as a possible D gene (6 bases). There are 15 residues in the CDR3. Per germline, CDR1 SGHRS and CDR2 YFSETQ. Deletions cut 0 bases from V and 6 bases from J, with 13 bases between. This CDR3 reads CASSLEAGAGQPQHF. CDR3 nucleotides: TGCGCCAGCAGCTTGGAAGCGGGGGCAGGTCAGCCCCAGCATTTT.

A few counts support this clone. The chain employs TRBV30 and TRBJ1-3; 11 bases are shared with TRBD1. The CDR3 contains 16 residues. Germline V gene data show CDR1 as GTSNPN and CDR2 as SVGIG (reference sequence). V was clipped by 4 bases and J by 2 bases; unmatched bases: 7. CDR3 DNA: TGTGCCTGGACCCTAGGGACAGGGGGTCCTGGAAACACCATATATTTT. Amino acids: CAWTLGTGGPGNTIYF.

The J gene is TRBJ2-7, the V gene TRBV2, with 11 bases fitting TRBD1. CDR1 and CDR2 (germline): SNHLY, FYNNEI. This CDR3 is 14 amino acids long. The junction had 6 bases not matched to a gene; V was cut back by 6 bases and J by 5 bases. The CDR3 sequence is CASSLGQGVNEQYF. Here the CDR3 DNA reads TGTGCCAGCAGCTTGGGACAGGGGGTGAACGAGCAGTACTTC.

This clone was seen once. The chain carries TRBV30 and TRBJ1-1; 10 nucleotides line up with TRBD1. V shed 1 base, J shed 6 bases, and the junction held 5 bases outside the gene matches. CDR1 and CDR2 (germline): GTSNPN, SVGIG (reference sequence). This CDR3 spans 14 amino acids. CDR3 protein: CAWSGDRGAPEAFF. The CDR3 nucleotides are TGTGCCTGGAGTGGGGACAGGGGAGCCCCTGAAGCTTTCTTT.

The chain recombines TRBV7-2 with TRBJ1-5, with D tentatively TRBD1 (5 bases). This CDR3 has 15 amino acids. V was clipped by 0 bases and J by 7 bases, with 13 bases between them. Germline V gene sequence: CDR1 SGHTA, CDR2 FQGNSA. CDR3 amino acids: CASSLALGGGQPQHF. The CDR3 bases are TGTGCCAGCAGCTTAGCGTTGGGGGGAGGGCAGCCCCAGCATTTT. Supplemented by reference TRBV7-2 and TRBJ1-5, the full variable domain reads GAGVSQSPSNKVTEKGKDVELRCDPISGHTALYWYRQSLGQGLEFLIYFQGNSAPDKSGLPSDRFSAERTGGSVSTLTIQRTQQEDSAVYLCASSLALGGGQPQHFGDGTRLSIL.

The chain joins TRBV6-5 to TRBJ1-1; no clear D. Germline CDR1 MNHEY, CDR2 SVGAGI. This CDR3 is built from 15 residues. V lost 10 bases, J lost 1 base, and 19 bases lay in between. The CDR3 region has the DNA TGTGCCACCCAGCCTGGGCACATTGCGAACACTGAAGCTTTCTTT. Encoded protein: CATQPGHIANTEAFF.

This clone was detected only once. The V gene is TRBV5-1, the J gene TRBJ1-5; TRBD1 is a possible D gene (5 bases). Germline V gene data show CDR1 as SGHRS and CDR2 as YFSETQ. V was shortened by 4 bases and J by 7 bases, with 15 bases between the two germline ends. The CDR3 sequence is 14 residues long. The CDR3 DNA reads TGCGCCAGCAGCGCGGAGAGGCGGGACCAGCCCCAGCATTTT. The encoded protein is CASSAERRDQPQHF.

CDR3 in DNA: TGTGCCAGCAGCTTGACGACAGGTGAAGCTTTCTTT. It codes for CASSLTTGEAFF. The chain is built from TRBV5-6 and TRBJ1-1, with a possible D match to TRBD1 (6 bases). The CDR3 spans 12 residues. The V end was cut by 1 base, the J end by 7 bases, with 8 bases between. Per germline, CDR1 SGHDT and CDR2 YYEEEE.

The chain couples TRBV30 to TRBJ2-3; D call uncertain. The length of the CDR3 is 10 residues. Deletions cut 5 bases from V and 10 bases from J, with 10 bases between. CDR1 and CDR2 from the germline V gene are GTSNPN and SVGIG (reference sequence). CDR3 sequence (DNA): TGTGCCTGGGGGCGCGTAGCGCAGTATTTT. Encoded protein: CAWGRVAQYF.

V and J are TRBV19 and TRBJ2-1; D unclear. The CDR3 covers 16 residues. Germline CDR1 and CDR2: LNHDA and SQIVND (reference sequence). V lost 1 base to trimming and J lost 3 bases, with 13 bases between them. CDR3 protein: CASSIVLIGVYNEQFF. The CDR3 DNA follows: TGTGCCAGTAGTATAGTACTAATCGGTGTCTACAATGAGCAGTTCTTC.

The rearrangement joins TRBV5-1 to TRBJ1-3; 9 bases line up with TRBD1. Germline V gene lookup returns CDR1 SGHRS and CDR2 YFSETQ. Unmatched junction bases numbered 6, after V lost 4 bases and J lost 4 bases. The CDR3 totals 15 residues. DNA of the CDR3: TGCGCCAGCAGCCGGGACAGGGTCGGGGGAAACACCATATATTTT. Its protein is CASSRDRVGGNTIYF.

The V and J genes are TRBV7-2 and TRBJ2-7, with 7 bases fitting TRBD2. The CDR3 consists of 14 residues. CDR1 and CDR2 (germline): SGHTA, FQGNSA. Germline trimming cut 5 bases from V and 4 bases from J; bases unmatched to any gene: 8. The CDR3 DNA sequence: TGTGCCAGCAGCGACGCCGGGACTACTTACGAGCAGTACTTC. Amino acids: CASSDAGTTYEQYF.

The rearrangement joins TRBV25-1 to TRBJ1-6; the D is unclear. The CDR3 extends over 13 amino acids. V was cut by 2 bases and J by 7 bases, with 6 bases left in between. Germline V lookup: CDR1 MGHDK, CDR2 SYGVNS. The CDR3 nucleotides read TGTGCCAGCAGTGAAACAACGAATTCACCCCTCCACTTT. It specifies CASSETTNSPLHF.

The DNA of the CDR3 is TGTGCCAGCAGCCCCACCATCAACTCGGGAAAACTGTTTTTT. It encodes CASSPTINSGKLFF. The V and J genes are TRBV7-2 and TRBJ1-4; no clear D. Between the trimmed V and J ends, which lost 5 bases and 10 bases, there was a span of 17 bases. The CDR3 length is 14 residues. CDR1 is SGHTA, CDR2 FQGNSA, per germline.

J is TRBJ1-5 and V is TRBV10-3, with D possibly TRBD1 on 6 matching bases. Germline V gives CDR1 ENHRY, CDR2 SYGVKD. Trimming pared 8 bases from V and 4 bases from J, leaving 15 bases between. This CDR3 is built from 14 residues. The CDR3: CAISRTVSNQPQHF. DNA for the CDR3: TGTGCCATCTCGCGGACAGTCTCTAATCAGCCCCAGCATTTT.

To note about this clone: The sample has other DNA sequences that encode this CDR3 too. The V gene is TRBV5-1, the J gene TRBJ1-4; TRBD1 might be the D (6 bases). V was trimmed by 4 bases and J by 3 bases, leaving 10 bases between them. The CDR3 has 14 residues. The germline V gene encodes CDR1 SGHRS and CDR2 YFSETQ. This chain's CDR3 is CASSPDRANEKLFF. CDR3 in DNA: TGCGCCAGCAGCCCGGACAGAGCTAATGAAAAACTGTTTTTT.

This chain's CDR3 is CASSVRSSTEAFF. CDR3 nucleotide sequence: TGTGCCAGCAGTGTTCGTTCGAGCACTGAAGCTTTCTTT. The chain joins TRBV6-1 to TRBJ1-1, with unresolved D. The CDR3 spans 13 residues. V shed 4 bases and J shed 4 bases, with 10 bases lying between them. The germline V gene has CDR1 MNHNS and CDR2 SASEGT.

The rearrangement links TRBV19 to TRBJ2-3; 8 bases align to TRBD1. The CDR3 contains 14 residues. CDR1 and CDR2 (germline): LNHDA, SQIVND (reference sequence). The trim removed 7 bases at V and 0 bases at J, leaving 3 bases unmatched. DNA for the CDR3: TGTGCCAGTACCACAGGGGGTAGCACAGATACGCAGTATTTT. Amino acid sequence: CASTTGGSTDTQYF.

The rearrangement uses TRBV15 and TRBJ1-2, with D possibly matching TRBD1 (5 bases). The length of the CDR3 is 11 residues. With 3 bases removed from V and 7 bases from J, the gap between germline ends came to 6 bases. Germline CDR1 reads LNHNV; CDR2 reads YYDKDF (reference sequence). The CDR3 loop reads CATSRTVGYTF. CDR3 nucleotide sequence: TGTGCCACCAGCAGGACAGTTGGCTACACCTTC. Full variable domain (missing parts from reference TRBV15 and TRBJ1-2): DAMVIQNPRYQVTQFGKPVTLSCSQTLNHNVMYWYQQKSSQAPKLLFHYYDKDFNNEADTPDNFQSRRPNTSFCFLDIRSPGLGDTAMYLCATSRTVGYTFGSGTRLTVV.

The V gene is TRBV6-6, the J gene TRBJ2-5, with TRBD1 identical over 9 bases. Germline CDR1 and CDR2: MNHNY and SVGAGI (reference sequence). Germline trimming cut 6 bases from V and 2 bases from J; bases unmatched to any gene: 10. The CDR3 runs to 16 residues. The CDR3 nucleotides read TGTGCCAGCAGAAAAGGACAGGGGATAGTACAAGAGACCCAGTACTTC. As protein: CASRKGQGIVQETQYF.

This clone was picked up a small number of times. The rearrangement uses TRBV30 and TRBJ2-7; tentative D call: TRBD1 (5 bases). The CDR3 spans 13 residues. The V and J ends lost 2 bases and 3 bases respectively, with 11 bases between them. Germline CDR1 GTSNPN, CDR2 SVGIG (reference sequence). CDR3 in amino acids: CAWSQGIVYEQYF. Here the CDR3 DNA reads TGTGCCTGGAGTCAGGGAATAGTCTACGAGCAGTACTTC.

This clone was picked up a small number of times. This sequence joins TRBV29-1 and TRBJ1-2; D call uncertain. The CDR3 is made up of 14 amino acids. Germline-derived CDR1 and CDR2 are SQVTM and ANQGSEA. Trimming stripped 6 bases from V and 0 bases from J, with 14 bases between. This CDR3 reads CSVGLRLANYGYTF. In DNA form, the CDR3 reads TGCAGCGTGGGTTTAAGGCTAGCTAACTATGGCTACACCTTC.

The CDR3 nucleotides read TGTGCCAGCAGCTTAGCTGTTCTGGGAAACACCATATATTTT. Encoded protein: CASSLAVLGNTIYF. The V call is TRBV7-2, the J call TRBJ1-3, with unresolved D. The germline V gene encodes CDR1 SGHTA and CDR2 FQGNSA. With 0 bases removed from V and 4 bases from J, the gap between germline ends came to 7 bases. The CDR3 spans 14 residues.

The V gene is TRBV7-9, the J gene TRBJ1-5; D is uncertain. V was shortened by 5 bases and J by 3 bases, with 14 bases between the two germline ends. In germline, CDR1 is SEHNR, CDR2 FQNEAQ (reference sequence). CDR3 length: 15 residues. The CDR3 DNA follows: TGTGCCAGCAGCCCCCTTGGAGAAACCAATCAGCCCCAGCATTTT. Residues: CASSPLGETNQPQHF. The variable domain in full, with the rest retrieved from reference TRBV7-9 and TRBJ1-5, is DTGVSQNPRHKITKRGQNVTFRCDPISEHNRLYWYRQTLGQGPEFLTYFQNEAQLEKSRLLSDRFSAERPKGSFSTLEIQRTEQGDSAMYLCASSPLGETNQPQHFGDGTRLSIL.

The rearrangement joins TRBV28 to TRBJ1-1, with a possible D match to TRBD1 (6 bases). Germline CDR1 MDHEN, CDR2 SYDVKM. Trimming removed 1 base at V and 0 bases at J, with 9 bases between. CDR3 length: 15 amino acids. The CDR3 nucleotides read TGTGCCAGCAGTTTATCGGCAGGGGTGAACACTGAAGCTTTCTTT. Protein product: CASSLSAGVNTEAFF.

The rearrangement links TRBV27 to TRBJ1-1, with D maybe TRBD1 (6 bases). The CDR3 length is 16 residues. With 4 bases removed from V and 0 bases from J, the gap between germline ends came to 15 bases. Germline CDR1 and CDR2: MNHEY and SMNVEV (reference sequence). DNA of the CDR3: TGTGCCAGCAGTTCGTCGACAGGTTGGCTGAACACTGAAGCTTTCTTT. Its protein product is CASSSSTGWLNTEAFF.

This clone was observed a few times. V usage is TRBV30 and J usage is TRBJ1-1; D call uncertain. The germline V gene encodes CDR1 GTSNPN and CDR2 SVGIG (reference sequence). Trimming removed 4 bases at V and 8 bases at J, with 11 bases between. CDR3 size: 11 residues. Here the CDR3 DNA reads TGTGCCTGGAATGGGAGACGGGAAGCTTTCTTT. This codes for CAWNGRREAFF.

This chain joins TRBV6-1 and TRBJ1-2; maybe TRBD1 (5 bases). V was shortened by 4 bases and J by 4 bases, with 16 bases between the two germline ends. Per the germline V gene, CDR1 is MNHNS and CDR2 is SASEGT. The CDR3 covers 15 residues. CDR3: CASSGTPSRTYGYTF. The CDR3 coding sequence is TGTGCCAGCAGTGGGACACCGTCCCGGACCTATGGCTACACCTTC.